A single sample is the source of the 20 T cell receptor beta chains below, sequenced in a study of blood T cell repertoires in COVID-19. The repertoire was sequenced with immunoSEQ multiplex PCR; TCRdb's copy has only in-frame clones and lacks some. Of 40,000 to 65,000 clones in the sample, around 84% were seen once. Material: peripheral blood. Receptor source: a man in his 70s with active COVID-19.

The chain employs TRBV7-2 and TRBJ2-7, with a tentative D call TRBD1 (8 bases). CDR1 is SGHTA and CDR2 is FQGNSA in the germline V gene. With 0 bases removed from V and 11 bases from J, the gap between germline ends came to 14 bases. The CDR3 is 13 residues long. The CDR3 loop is CASSLAGQGGKYF. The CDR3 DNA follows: TGTGCCAGCAGCTTAGCCGGACAGGGAGGGAAGTACTTC.

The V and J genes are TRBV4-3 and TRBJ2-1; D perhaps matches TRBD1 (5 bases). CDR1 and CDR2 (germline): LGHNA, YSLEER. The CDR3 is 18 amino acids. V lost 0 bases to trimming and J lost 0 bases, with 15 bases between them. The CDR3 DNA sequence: TGCGCCAGCAGCCAAGAATCGGTGGCAGGGAACTCCTACAATGAGCAGTTCTTC. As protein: CASSQESVAGNSYNEQFF.

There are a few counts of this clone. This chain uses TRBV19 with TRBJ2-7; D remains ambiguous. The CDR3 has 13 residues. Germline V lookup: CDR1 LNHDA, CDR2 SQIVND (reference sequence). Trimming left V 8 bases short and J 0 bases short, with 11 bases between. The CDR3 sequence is CASSVLSSYEQYF. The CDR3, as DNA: TGTGCCAGTTCGGTATTAAGCTCCTACGAGCAGTACTTC.

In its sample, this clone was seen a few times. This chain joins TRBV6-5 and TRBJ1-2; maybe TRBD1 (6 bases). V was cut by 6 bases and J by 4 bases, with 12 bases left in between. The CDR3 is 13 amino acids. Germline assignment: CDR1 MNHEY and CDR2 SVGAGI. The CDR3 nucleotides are TGTGCCAGCAGCCGCGGACAGCCCTATGGCTACACCTTC. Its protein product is CASSRGQPYGYTF.

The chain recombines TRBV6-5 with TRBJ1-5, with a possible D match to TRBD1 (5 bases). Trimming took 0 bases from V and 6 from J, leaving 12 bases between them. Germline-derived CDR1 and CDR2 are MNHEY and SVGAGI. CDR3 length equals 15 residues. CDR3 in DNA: TGTGCCAGCAGTTACTCGGGGGGGAGAGGTCAGCCCCAGCATTTT. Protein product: CASSYSGGRGQPQHF.

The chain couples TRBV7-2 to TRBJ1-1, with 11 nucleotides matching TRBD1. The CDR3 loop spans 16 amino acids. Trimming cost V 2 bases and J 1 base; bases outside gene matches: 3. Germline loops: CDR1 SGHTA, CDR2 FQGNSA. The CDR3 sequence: CASSLRTGGANTEAFF. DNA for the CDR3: TGTGCCAGCAGCTTAAGGACAGGGGGCGCGAACACTGAAGCTTTCTTT.

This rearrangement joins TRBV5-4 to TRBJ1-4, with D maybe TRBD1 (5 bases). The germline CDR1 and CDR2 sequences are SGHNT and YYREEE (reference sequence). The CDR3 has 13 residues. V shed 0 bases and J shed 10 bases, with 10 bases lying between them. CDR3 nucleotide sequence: TGTGCCAGCAGCTTGGTAGGGGAAGGAAAACTGTTTTTT. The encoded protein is CASSLVGEGKLFF.

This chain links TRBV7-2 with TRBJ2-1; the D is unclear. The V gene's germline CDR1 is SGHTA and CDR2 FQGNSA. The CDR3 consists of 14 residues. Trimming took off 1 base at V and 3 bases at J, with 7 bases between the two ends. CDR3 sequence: CASSLDASYNEQFF. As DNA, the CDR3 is TGTGCCAGCAGCTTAGATGCTAGCTACAATGAGCAGTTCTTC. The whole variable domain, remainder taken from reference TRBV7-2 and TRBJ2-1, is GAGVSQSPSNKVTEKGKDVELRCDPISGHTALYWYRQSLGQGLEFLIYFQGNSAPDKSGLPSDRFSAERTGGSVSTLTIQRTQQEDSAVYLCASSLDASYNEQFFGPGTRLTVL.

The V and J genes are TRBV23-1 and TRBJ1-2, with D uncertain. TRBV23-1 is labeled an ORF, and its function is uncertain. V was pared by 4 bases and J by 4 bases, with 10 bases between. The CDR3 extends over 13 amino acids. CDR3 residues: CASSLTKFYGYTF. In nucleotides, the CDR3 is TGCGCCAGCAGTCTTACAAAATTCTATGGCTACACCTTC.

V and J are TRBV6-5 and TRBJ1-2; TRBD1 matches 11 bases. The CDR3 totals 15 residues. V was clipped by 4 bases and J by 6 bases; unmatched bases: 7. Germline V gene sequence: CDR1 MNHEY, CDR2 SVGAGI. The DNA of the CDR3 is TGTGCCAGCAGTTCCCGGGACAGGGGGAGTAATGGCTACACCTTC. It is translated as CASSSRDRGSNGYTF.

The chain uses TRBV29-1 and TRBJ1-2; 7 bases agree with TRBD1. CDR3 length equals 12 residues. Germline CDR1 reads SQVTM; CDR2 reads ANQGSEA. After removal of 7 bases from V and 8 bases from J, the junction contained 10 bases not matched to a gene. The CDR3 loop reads CSGKTGLAGYTF. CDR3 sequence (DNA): TGCAGCGGCAAGACAGGGCTCGCCGGCTACACCTTC.

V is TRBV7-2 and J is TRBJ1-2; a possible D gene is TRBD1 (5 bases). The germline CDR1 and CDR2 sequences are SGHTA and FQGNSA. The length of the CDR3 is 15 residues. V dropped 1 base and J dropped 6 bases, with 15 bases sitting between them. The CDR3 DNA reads TGTGCCAGCAGCTTAGGTGGCAGGGAGGTGGATGGCTACACCTTC. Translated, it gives CASSLGGREVDGYTF. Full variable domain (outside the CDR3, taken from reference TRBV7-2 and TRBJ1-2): GAGVSQSPSNKVTEKGKDVELRCDPISGHTALYWYRQSLGQGLEFLIYFQGNSAPDKSGLPSDRFSAERTGGSVSTLTIQRTQQEDSAVYLCASSLGGREVDGYTFGSGTRLTVV.

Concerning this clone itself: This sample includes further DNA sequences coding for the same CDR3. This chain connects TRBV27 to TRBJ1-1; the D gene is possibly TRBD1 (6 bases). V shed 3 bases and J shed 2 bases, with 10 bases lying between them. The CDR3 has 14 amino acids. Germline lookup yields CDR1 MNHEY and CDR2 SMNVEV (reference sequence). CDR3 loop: CASSLRGGNTEAFF. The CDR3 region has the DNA TGTGCCAGCAGTTTGAGAGGGGGTAACACTGAAGCTTTCTTT.

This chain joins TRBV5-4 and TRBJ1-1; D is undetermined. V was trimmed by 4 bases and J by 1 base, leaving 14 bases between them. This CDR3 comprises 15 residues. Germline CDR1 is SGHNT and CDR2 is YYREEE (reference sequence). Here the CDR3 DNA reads TGTGCCAGCAGCGGAACTACGTTCGGGAACACTGAAGCTTTCTTT. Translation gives CASSGTTFGNTEAFF.

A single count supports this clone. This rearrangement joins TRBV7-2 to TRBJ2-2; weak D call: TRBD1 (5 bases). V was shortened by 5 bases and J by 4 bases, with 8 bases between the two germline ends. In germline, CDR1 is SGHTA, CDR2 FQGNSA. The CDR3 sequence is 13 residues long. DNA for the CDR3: TGTGCCAGCAGCCTCAGGGTCACCGGGGAGCTGTTTTTT. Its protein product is CASSLRVTGELFF.

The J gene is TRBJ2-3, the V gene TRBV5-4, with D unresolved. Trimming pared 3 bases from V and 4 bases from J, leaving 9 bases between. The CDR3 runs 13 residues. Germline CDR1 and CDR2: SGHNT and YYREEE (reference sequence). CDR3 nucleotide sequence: TGTGCCAGCAGCTCAGGCCGCTCAGATACGCAGTATTTT. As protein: CASSSGRSDTQYF.

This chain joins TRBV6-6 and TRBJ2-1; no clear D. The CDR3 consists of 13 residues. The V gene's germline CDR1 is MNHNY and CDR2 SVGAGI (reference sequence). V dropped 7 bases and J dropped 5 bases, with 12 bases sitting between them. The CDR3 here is CASTRTPDNEQFF. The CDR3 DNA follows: TGTGCCAGCACCCGAACGCCAGACAATGAGCAGTTCTTC.

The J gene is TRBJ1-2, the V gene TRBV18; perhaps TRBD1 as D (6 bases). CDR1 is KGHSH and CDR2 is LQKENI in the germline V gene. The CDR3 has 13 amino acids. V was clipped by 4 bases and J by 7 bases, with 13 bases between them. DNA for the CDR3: TGTGCCAGCTCACTCCAGGGGTCGAGTGGCTACACCTTC. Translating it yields CASSLQGSSGYTF.

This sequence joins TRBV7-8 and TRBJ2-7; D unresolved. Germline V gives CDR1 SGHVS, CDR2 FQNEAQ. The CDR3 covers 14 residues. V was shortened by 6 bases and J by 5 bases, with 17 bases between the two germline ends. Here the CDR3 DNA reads TGTGCCAGCAGTCCAGTCGCGCGAGCGAACGAGCAGTACTTC. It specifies CASSPVARANEQYF.

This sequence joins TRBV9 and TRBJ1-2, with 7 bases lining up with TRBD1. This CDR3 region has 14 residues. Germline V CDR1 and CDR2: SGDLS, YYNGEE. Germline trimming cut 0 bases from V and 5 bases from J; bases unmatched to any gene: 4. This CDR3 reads CASSVGDRAYGYTF. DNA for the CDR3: TGTGCCAGCAGCGTAGGGGACAGAGCTTATGGCTACACCTTC.